These T cell receptor beta chains were read from a single sample in a study of cytomegalovirus exposure and HLA in healthy donors. Sequenced by immunoSEQ multiplex PCR; TCRdb stores in-frame clones only, minus some. The sample shows over 150,000 clones, about 80% of them seen only once. Sequences were obtained from PBMCs. These receptors originate from a woman between 25 and 40 years old in good health and CMV-seronegative. CDR3s include the opening cysteine and the closing phenylalanine or tryptophan. The D gene is left open where the match is weak. Size tells how often a clone was seen (once, few, many) or the class of an expanded clone, and some rows leave it out.

TRBJ2-3,TRBV7-8,-,TRBD2,CASSVGLGYTDTQYF,TGTGCCAGCAGCGTGGGACTAGGATACACAGATACGCAGTATTTT
TRBJ1-2,TRBV7-2,-,TRBD1,CASSLGRTGDYGYTF,TGTGCCAGCAGCTTAGGGCGGACAGGGGACTATGGCTACACCTTC
TRBJ1-4,TRBV6-5,-,-,CASSPGPIWEKLFF,TGTGCCAGCAGTCCAGGTCCTATCTGGGAAAAACTGTTTTTT
TRBJ2-2,TRBV5-4,few,TRBD1,CASSLTGTGITGELFF,TGTGCCAGCAGCTTGACCGGGACAGGGATCACCGGGGAGCTGTTTTTT
TRBJ2-3,TRBV28,-,TRBD1,CASSLWEPTGDTQYF,TGTGCCAGCAGTTTATGGGAACCGACAGGGGATACGCAGTATTTT
TRBJ2-7,TRBV5-4,-,-,CASSFAGVIYEQYF,TGTGCCAGCAGCTTCGCAGGGGTAATTTACGAGCAGTACTTC
TRBJ1-1,TRBV13,-,-,CASQLSINTEAFF,TGTGCCAGCCAACTATCGATTAACACTGAAGCTTTCTTT
TRBJ2-7,TRBV4-2,-,-,CASSQLGAGEQYF,TGTGCCAGCAGCCAACTTGGAGCGGGCGAGCAGTACTTC
TRBJ2-5,TRBV11-3,-,TRBD2,CASSPPNGDYQQETQYF,TGTGCCAGCAGCCCCCCTAATGGGGACTACCAACAAGAGACCCAGTACTTC
TRBJ2-2,TRBV7-9,-,-,CASSVGSFGTGELFF,TGTGCCAGCAGCGTAGGATCCTTCGGCACCGGGGAGCTGTTTTTT
TRBJ1-5,TRBV6-1,-,-,CASSETVRWPQHF,TGTGCCAGCAGTGAAACGGTCCGGTGGCCCCAGCATTTT
TRBJ1-5,TRBV18,-,TRBD1,CASSTGGAGSLGNQPQHF,TGTGCCAGCTCAACAGGGGGGGCAGGGAGCTTGGGCAATCAGCCCCAGCATTTT
TRBJ1-5,TRBV28,-,-,CASSSGVNSNQPQHF,TGTGCCAGCAGTTCAGGGGTGAATAGCAATCAGCCCCAGCATTTT
TRBJ1-2,TRBV28,few,TRBD1,CASSPGQGDGYTF,TGTGCCAGCAGTCCCGGACAGGGGGATGGCTACACCTTC
TRBJ2-7,TRBV6-5,once,TRBD1,CASSSSGGKQYF,TGTGCCAGCAGTTCTTCAGGGGGAAAGCAGTACTTC
TRBJ1-1,TRBV2,-,-,CASSPAGRTEAFF,TGTGCCAGCAGCCCCGCAGGGCGCACTGAAGCTTTCTTT
TRBJ1-1,TRBV28,-,-,CASKYGRGVNTEAFF,TGTGCCAGCAAGTACGGGAGAGGGGTGAACACTGAAGCTTTCTTT
TRBJ2-7,TRBV19,-,TRBD1,CASSIGQGRVNEQYF,TGTGCCAGTAGTATAGGACAGGGAAGGGTCAACGAGCAGTACTTC
TRBJ1-3,TRBV4-1,-,-,CASSQDPGSGNTIYF,TGCGCCAGCAGCCAAGATCCGGGATCTGGAAACACCATATATTTT
TRBJ2-7,TRBV28,-,TRBD1,CASSLPPDREKDSYEQYF,TGTGCCAGCAGTTTGCCCCCGGACAGGGAAAAGGACTCCTACGAGCAGTACTTC
TRBJ2-7,TRBV5-4,-,TRBD2,CASSLMASGSHEQYF,TGTGCCAGCAGCTTGATGGCTAGCGGGAGCCACGAGCAGTACTTC
TRBJ2-7,TRBV7-2,-,TRBD2,CASSLGGLAGYEQYF,TGTGCCAGCAGCTTAGGAGGACTAGCGGGTTACGAGCAGTACTTC
TRBJ2-7,TRBV19,-,TRBD1,CASSTGQGGIESYEQYF,TGTGCCAGTAGTACCGGACAGGGGGGGATAGAGTCCTACGAGCAGTACTTC
TRBJ2-2,TRBV5-1,-,-,CASSLGGDHTGELFF,TGCGCCAGCAGCTTGGGGGGGGACCACACCGGGGAGCTGTTTTTT
TRBJ2-5,TRBV13,-,TRBD2,CASSSGLAALAPQYF,TGTGCCAGCAGCTCGGGACTAGCGGCCTTAGCGCCCCAGTACTTC
TRBJ2-7,TRBV5-1,-,TRBD1,CASSGAGTGGEQYF,TGCGCCAGCAGTGGAGCCGGGACAGGGGGCGAGCAGTACTTC
TRBJ2-7,TRBV10-3,-,-,CAISESETSRVRNEQYF,TGTGCCATCAGTGAGTCCGAAACTAGCAGAGTGAGGAACGAGCAGTACTTC
TRBJ1-1,TRBV10-3,once,-,CAISEQTGNTEAFF,TGTGCCATCAGTGAACAGACAGGGAACACTGAAGCTTTCTTT
TRBJ2-1,TRBV7-9,-,TRBD2,CASSPTLAFGSTQFF,TGTGCCAGCAGCCCCACACTAGCGTTCGGTTCCACTCAGTTCTTC
TRBJ1-3,TRBV9,once,-,CASSSFPREGNTIYF,TGTGCCAGCAGCTCCTTCCCTCGGGAGGGAAACACCATATATTTT
TRBJ2-6,TRBV4-3,once,-,CASSHLQGSGANVLTF,TGCGCCAGCAGCCATCTCCAGGGTTCTGGGGCCAACGTCCTGACTTTC
TRBJ1-2,TRBV9,-,-,CASGGVPGYTF,TGTGCCAGCGGAGGGGTCCCTGGCTACACCTTC
TRBJ2-7,TRBV29-1,-,TRBD1,CSVGHRGLYEQYF,TGCAGCGTCGGGCACAGGGGGCTCTACGAGCAGTACTTC
TRBJ1-1,TRBV28,few,TRBD1,CASSKNRGPVNTEAFF,TGTGCCAGCAGCAAAAACAGGGGGCCGGTGAACACTGAAGCTTTCTTT
TRBJ1-3,TRBV6-6,-,-,CASSYSKGGNTIYF,TGTGCCAGCAGTTACTCAAAGGGGGGAAACACCATATATTTT
TRBJ2-7,TRBV6-5,-,-,CASSYLQGGEQYF,TGTGCCAGCAGTTACCTTCAGGGAGGCGAGCAGTACTTC
TRBJ2-7,TRBV5-6,-,-,CASSLYNRGGGEQYF,TGTGCCAGCAGCTTGTACAACAGGGGAGGTGGCGAGCAGTACTTC
TRBJ1-5,TRBV28,-,-,CASSSWRDPSNQPQHF,TGTGCCAGCTCCTCCTGGCGGGACCCTAGCAATCAGCCCCAGCATTTT
TRBJ2-7,TRBV28,-,TRBD1,CASSFGTGSYEQYF,TGTGCCAGCAGTTTCGGGACAGGGAGCTACGAGCAGTACTTC
TRBJ2-7,TRBV28,few,TRBD2,CASSGGGSSISYEQYF,TGTGCCAGCAGTGGCGGGGGATCTTCAATTTCCTACGAGCAGTACTTC
TRBJ2-7,TRBV4-3,many,-,CASSSVIGASYEQYF,TGCGCCAGCAGCTCCGTAATTGGGGCTTCCTACGAGCAGTACTTC
TRBJ2-7,TRBV5-6,-,TRBD1,CASSRPSRDRDEQYF,TGTGCCAGCAGCCGTCCGTCCCGGGACAGGGACGAGCAGTACTTC
TRBJ1-1,TRBV4-3,once,-,CASSQDMGAMTEAFF,TGCGCCAGCAGCCAAGATATGGGGGCAATGACTGAAGCTTTCTTT
TRBJ2-7,TRBV5-6,few,TRBD1,CASSVFDRDLYEQYF,TGTGCCAGCAGCGTCTTCGACAGGGACCTCTACGAGCAGTACTTC
TRBJ2-3,TRBV27,-,TRBD2,CASSSRTVARTSGTDTQYF,TGTGCCAGCAGTTCGCGGACAGTGGCCCGGACTAGCGGCACAGATACGCAGTATTTT
TRBJ1-3,TRBV4-2,-,TRBD1,CASSRDRVSGNTIYF,TGTGCCAGCAGTAGGGACAGAGTCTCTGGAAACACCATATATTTT
TRBJ2-2,TRBV27,once,TRBD1,CASSTGTGWAGELFF,TGTGCCAGCAGTACCGGGACAGGGTGGGCCGGGGAGCTGTTTTTT
TRBJ1-6,TRBV4-3,-,-,CASSQGTGFASPLHF,TGCGCCAGCAGCCAAGGAACAGGGTTTGCTTCACCCCTCCACTTT
TRBJ2-1,TRBV6-4,-,TRBD2,CASSEVAGGRNNEQFF,TGTGCCAGCAGTGAAGTGGCGGGAGGTCGTAACAATGAGCAGTTCTTC
TRBJ1-5,TRBV28,-,TRBD1,CASSSLTGGGNQPQHF,TGTGCCAGCAGTTCCCTGACAGGGGGTGGCAATCAGCCCCAGCATTTT
TRBJ2-7,TRBV7-2,-,TRBD2,CASAGAGGPHEQYF,TGTGCCAGCGCTGGAGCGGGGGGGCCGCACGAGCAGTACTTC
TRBJ2-7,TRBV11-2,-,-,CASSLGTASYEQYF,TGTGCCAGCAGCTTAGGGACAGCTTCCTACGAGCAGTACTTC
TRBJ1-2,TRBV5-1,-,TRBD1,CASSIGTGYGYTF,TGCGCCAGCAGCATCGGGACAGGCTATGGCTACACCTTC
TRBJ2-3,TRBV4-1,-,TRBD2,CASSQGLAPGYTQYF,TGCGCCAGCAGCCAAGGACTAGCCCCTGGGTATACGCAGTATTTT
TRBJ2-3,TRBV9,-,-,CASSAQEGLGRTDTQYF,TGTGCCAGCAGCGCACAAGAAGGGTTGGGGAGAACAGATACGCAGTATTTT
TRBJ1-2,TRBV2,-,TRBD1,CASSRGGSYGYTF,TGTGCCAGCAGCCGAGGGGGCAGCTATGGCTACACCTTC
TRBJ2-3,TRBV19,-,-,CASRIQGTDTQYF,TGTGCCAGTAGGATACAGGGCACAGATACGCAGTATTTT
TRBJ2-2,TRBV5-1,-,TRBD1,CASSPNRGTNTGELFF,TGCGCCAGCAGCCCGAACAGGGGGACCAACACCGGGGAGCTGTTTTTT
TRBJ2-6,TRBV28,few,TRBD1,CASNPQGVLISGANVLTF,TGTGCCAGCAACCCACAGGGGGTACTGATCTCTGGGGCCAACGTCCTGACTTTC
TRBJ1-1,TRBV19,few,-,CASSSRGGWNTEAFF,TGTGCCAGTAGTTCGCGGGGGGGTTGGAACACTGAAGCTTTCTTT